The source of this T cell receptor (beta chain) is a study of T-cell reconstitution after alpha-beta-depleted transplantation in children. Preparation of the TCRbeta library involved a method that used unique molecular identifiers. TCRdb passed the PCR reads through MiXCR, listing each CDR3 protein once. The sample has 300,000 to 400,000 distinct CDR3 sequences; 13% are singletons. This clonotype was observed many times. There are 15 residues in the CDR3. From germline, CDR1 is SGHTA and CDR2 FQGNSA. V lost 5 bases and J lost 5, with 17 bases in between. Sample: PBMCs, taken from the stem cell graft. The chain joins TRBV7-2 to TRBJ2-3, with a tentative D call TRBD2 (7 bases). This receptor was obtained from a human donor who donated a stem cell graft to a child with Fanconi anemia. This chain's CDR3 is CASSPPGGRIDTQYF. The CDR3 DNA reads TGTGCCAGCAGCCCTCCCGGGGGGCGGATAGATACGCAGTATTTT.